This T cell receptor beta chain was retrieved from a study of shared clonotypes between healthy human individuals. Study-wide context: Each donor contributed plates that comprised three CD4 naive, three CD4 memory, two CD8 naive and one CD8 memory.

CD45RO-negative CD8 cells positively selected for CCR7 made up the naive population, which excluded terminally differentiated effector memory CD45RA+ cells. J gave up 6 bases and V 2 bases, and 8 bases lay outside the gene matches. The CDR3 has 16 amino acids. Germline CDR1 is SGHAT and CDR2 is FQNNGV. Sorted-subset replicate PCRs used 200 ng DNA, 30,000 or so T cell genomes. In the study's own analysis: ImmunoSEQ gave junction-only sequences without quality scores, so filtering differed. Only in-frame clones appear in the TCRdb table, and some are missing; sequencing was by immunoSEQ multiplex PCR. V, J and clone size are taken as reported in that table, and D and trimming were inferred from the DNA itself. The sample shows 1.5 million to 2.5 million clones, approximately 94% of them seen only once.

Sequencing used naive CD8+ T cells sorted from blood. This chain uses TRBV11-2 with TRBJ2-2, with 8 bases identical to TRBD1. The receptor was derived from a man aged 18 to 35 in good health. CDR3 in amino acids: CASSLSQGGRPGELFF. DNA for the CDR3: TGTGCCAGCAGCTTATCACAGGGGGGCCGTCCCGGGGAGCTGTTTTTT.